The 24 T cell receptor beta chains in this list originate from one sample, sequenced in a study of graft-versus-host responses after intestinal transplantation. Libraries were prepared by immunoSEQ multiplex PCR; TCRdb keeps only in-frame clonotypes and omits some of them. The table shows approximately 97,000 clones, with 91% occurring only once. These TCRs are of unknown antigen specificity. Sequenced here: unstimulated CD4+ T cells sorted from spleen or lymph node cells, sampled before transplant. These TCRs come from a human donor who was the organ donor for an intestinal transplant.

The rearrangement joins TRBV20-1 to TRBJ1-2, with D unresolved. Per germline, CDR1 DFQATT and CDR2 SNEGSKA (reference sequence). This CDR3 has 10 residues. V dropped 5 bases and J dropped 2 bases, with 3 bases sitting between them. CDR3 loop: CSAPNYGYTF. In nucleotides, the CDR3 is TGCAGTGCTCCAAACTATGGCTACACCTTC.

The J gene is TRBJ2-7, the V gene TRBV4-2; D unclear. The CDR3 has 12 amino acids. V was pared by 1 base and J by 4 bases, with 5 bases between. CDR1 and CDR2 from the germline V gene are LGHNA and YNFKEQ. This CDR3 is CASSQGAYEQYF. CDR3 DNA: TGTGCCAGCAGCCAAGGAGCTTACGAGCAGTACTTC.

The rearrangement links TRBV9 to TRBJ2-7; D perhaps matches TRBD2 (6 bases). This CDR3 comprises 14 residues. Trimming shortened V by 4 bases and J by 2 bases, and 13 bases separated the two germline ends. Germline CDR1 SGDLS, CDR2 YYNGEE. The CDR3 region has the DNA TGTGCCAGCAGCCCCCGGGACTGGACCTACGAGCAGTACTTC. It encodes CASSPRDWTYEQYF.

The CDR3 region has the DNA TGTGCCAGCAGCACAGGGGTTGGAAACACCATATATTTT. Amino acid sequence: CASSTGVGNTIYF. The chain combines TRBV5-5 with TRBJ1-3, with 7 bases that match TRBD1. Germline lookup yields CDR1 SGHKS and CDR2 YYEKEE (reference sequence). V lost 4 bases and J lost 3; bases outside the gene matches: 1. The CDR3 consists of 13 residues.

V gene TRBV9 combines with J gene TRBJ2-3; TRBD2 matches 7 bases. The CDR3 has 15 amino acids. V trimming: 4 bases; J trimming: 3 bases; junction bases outside the gene matches: 8. Germline V gene lookup returns CDR1 SGDLS and CDR2 YYNGEE. The CDR3 DNA follows: TGTGCCAGCAGCCTTGATGCGCGGGGGACAGATACGCAGTATTTT. Its protein is CASSLDARGTDTQYF.

The V gene is TRBV7-3, the J gene TRBJ2-5, with D hard to call. The CDR3 is made up of 13 amino acids. Between the trimmed V and J ends, which lost 3 bases and 5 bases, there was a span of 10 bases. CDR1 and CDR2 (germline): SGHTA, FQGTGA. The CDR3 DNA is TGTGCCAGCAGCTTTGGCGGCCCGGAGACCCAGTACTTC. Encoded protein: CASSFGGPETQYF.

V usage is TRBV28 and J usage is TRBJ1-4; D is undetermined. This CDR3 is built from 15 residues. Germline CDR1 and CDR2: MDHEN and SYDVKM. V lost 5 bases and J 6 bases, leaving 16 bases between the germline ends. The CDR3 spells CASSPRNSRDEKLFF. The CDR3 DNA follows: TGTGCCAGCAGTCCCCGAAACAGTCGTGATGAAAAACTGTTTTTT.

The chain carries TRBV5-4 and TRBJ2-1; D gene unclear. The CDR3 is 15 residues long. Looked up from germline, CDR1 is SGHNT and CDR2 is YYREEE (reference sequence). V was shortened by 0 bases and J by 2 bases, with 9 bases between the two germline ends. The CDR3 DNA is TGTGCCAGCAGCTTGGTCACTACGGCCTACAATGAGCAGTTCTTC. Translated, it gives CASSLVTTAYNEQFF.

The rearrangement joins TRBV5-6 to TRBJ1-6; D not certain. The CDR3 totals 16 residues. V was cut by 0 bases and J by 0 bases, with 7 bases left in between. Germline V lookup: CDR1 SGHDT, CDR2 YYEEEE. The CDR3 DNA is TGTGCCAGCAGCTTGGTTACCAGCTCCTATAATTCACCCCTCCACTTT. Encoded protein: CASSLVTSSYNSPLHF.

Worth noting for this clone: The conserved phenylalanine or tryptophan normally closing the CDR3 is absent here, so this likely arose from a read error. It is unclear where the CDR3 begins or ends on the DNA, so no DNA is shown, and the CDR3 is as TCRdb lists it. The chain joins TRBV2 to TRBJ2-7; TRBD2, the D gene given by the table, was not confirmed from the DNA. CDR1 SNHLY and CDR2 FYNNEI come from the germline V gene. A total of 13 residues make up the CDR3, ends included. This CDR3 is CASSEARGLVQSL.

This clone was seen just once. The rearrangement uses TRBV5-4 and TRBJ2-5, with no clear D. The CDR3 has 11 residues. Germline V gives CDR1 SGHNT, CDR2 YYREEE (reference sequence). V was cut by 0 bases and J by 7 bases, with 4 bases left in between. The CDR3, as DNA: TGTGCCAGCAGCTTGGCCGTGACCCAGTACTTC. It specifies CASSLAVTQYF.

This rearrangement joins TRBV28 to TRBJ1-5, with 7 bases aligning to TRBD1. The CDR3 extends over 17 amino acids. Germline V CDR1 and CDR2: MDHEN, SYDVKM. Unmatched junction bases numbered 9, after V lost 3 bases and J lost 1 base. CDR3: CASSLGGEGASNQPQHF. In DNA form, the CDR3 reads TGTGCCAGCAGTTTGGGGGGAGAGGGGGCCAGCAATCAGCCCCAGCATTTT.

V is TRBV4-3 and J is TRBJ2-1; TRBD2 matches 11 bases. This CDR3 comprises 17 residues. The germline CDR1 and CDR2 sequences are LGHNA and YSLEER. J lost 2 bases, V lost 4 bases, and 7 bases had no gene match. The CDR3 loop is CASSPKGLAETYNEQFF. CDR3 nucleotides: TGCGCCAGCAGCCCCAAGGGACTAGCGGAAACCTACAATGAGCAGTTCTTC.

The J gene is TRBJ2-3, the V gene TRBV2; 7 bases fit TRBD2. CDR1 is SNHLY and CDR2 is FYNNEI in the germline V gene. CDR3 length: 16 amino acids. The V gene end was trimmed by 7 bases and the J gene end by 2 bases; junction bases not matched to a gene: 12. Here the CDR3 DNA reads TGTGCCAGCACATACTTTTCGGGACTATCCACAGATACGCAGTATTTT. This sequence encodes CASTYFSGLSTDTQYF.

The V and J genes are TRBV4-1 and TRBJ2-1; possible D gene TRBD2, 5 bases. The CDR3 runs to 16 residues. V was cut by 5 bases and J by 5 bases, with 19 bases left in between. Germline V gene sequence: CDR1 MGHRA, CDR2 YSYEKL. The CDR3 bases are TGCGCCAGCAGCACCCAACTAGGCTTTGGAAACAATGAGCAGTTCTTC. The encoded protein is CASSTQLGFGNNEQFF.

The chain employs TRBV4-1 and TRBJ2-7; D possibly corresponds to TRBD1 (6 bases). Germline V gives CDR1 MGHRA, CDR2 YSYEKL. Trimming removed 4 bases from V and 1 base from J, with 8 bases in between. The CDR3 spans 13 residues. The CDR3 sequence is CASSRTASYEQYF. As DNA, the CDR3 is TGCGCCAGCAGCCGGACAGCGTCCTACGAGCAGTACTTC.

The V call is TRBV5-6, the J call TRBJ2-5; TRBD2 is a possible D gene (7 bases). The CDR3 extends over 15 amino acids. Trimming stripped 4 bases from V and 11 bases from J, with 24 bases between. Germline assignment: CDR1 SGHDT and CDR2 YYEEEE. This CDR3 is CASSLLLGGRREQYF. CDR3 nucleotide sequence: TGTGCCAGCAGCCTCCTCCTCGGGGGGCGCAGGGAGCAGTACTTC.

The table lists this clone with a count of one. The DNA for the CDR3 is TGTGCCAGCAGTGCAGATCAGCCCCAGCATTTT. Its protein product is CASSADQPQHF. The chain employs TRBV2 and TRBJ1-5, with D uncertain. V lost 4 bases and J 5 bases, leaving 3 bases between the germline ends. The CDR3 contains 11 residues. Per the germline V gene, CDR1 is SNHLY and CDR2 is FYNNEI.

This chain joins TRBV18 and TRBJ1-1; D may be TRBD1 (5 bases). The germline V gene has CDR1 KGHSH and CDR2 LQKENI. The V gene lost 4 bases and the J gene lost 3 bases, with 18 bases spanning the gap. CDR3 size: 16 residues. CDR3 sequence reads: CASSQIPDGDYTEAFF. In nucleotides, the CDR3 is TGTGCCAGCTCACAAATACCGGACGGGGACTACACTGAAGCTTTCTTT.

Turning to this clone: At one boundary the junction diverges from the germline segment, which might be a read error. V and J are TRBV6-5 and TRBJ2-7, with 7 positions matching TRBD2. This CDR3 region has 14 residues. Germline values: CDR1 MNHEY, CDR2 SVGAGI. This chain's CDR3 is CASSYSPRAGVLFF. The CDR3 DNA sequence: TGTGCCAGCAGTTACTCGCCTCGGGCGGGAGTACTTTTCTTC.

The chain joins TRBV5-1 to TRBJ2-4, with 12 bases aligning to TRBD2. Germline values: CDR1 SGHRS, CDR2 YFSETQ. The CDR3 is 19 amino acids. The trim removed 4 bases at V and 1 base at J, leaving 12 bases unmatched. The CDR3 sequence: CASSPLLTSGGSAKNIQYF. The CDR3 nucleotides read TGCGCCAGCAGCCCACTACTTACTAGCGGGGGGTCCGCCAAAAACATTCAGTACTTC.

The CDR3 bases are TGTGCCAGCAGCCAAGATAGAACAGCTTACCAAGAGACCCAGTACTTC. Its protein product is CASSQDRTAYQETQYF. J is TRBJ2-5 and V is TRBV4-2, with unresolved D. CDR3 size: 16 residues. Deletions cut 0 bases from V and 0 bases from J, with 11 bases between. CDR1 and CDR2 (germline): LGHNA, YNFKEQ.

This sequence joins TRBV10-1 and TRBJ2-1; 8 bases align to TRBD2. Germline CDR1 and CDR2: WNHNN and SYGVQD (reference sequence). The CDR3 covers 15 residues. Trimming cost V 4 bases and J 9 bases; bases outside gene matches: 11. Here the CDR3 reads CASSAGNRGGAEQFF. The CDR3, as DNA: TGCGCCAGCAGTGCCGGGAATCGGGGGGGAGCTGAGCAGTTCTTC.

Concerning this clone: Additional DNA sequences in this sample encode the identical CDR3. The chain employs TRBV7-3 and TRBJ2-1, with 12 bases identical to TRBD2. V lost 4 bases and J lost 2; bases outside the gene matches: 0. This CDR3 has 15 residues. Germline CDR1 reads SGHTA; CDR2 reads FQGTGA. The CDR3 region has the DNA TGTGCCAGCAGCTCTAGCGGGGGGGCCTACAATGAGCAGTTCTTC. Protein product: CASSSSGGAYNEQFF.